This T cell receptor (beta chain) was retrieved from a study of cytomegalovirus exposure and HLA in healthy donors. Use of 60 Vbeta and 13 Jbeta primers characterized the PCR. The protocol was immunoSEQ multiplex PCR, while the TCRdb copy is restricted to in-frame clones and leaves out a portion. The sample carries some 130,000 clones, around 79% recorded once. The study, taken as a whole, reports: Upon later analysis, TCR association rates were observed to vary by HLA locus, being highest for DRB1 and lowest for HLA-C. Certain sequence variants were highly shared and formed a cluster, and this cluster was likely a sequencing artifact.

This clone has only a few counts. Its target is not known. The sample holds other DNA sequences that translate to the same CDR3. Germline V gene data show CDR1 as KGHSH and CDR2 as LQKENI. Trimming stripped 2 bases from V and 2 bases from J, with 13 bases between. This CDR3 region has 15 residues. V is TRBV18 and J is TRBJ2-7; D is possibly TRBD1 (6 bases). The specimen sequenced was PBMCs. This receptor was obtained from a man aged 35 to 55 in good health and CMV-seropositive. The CDR3 DNA reads TGTGCCAGCTCACCATCCGGGACACCGACCTACGAGCAGTACTTC. Translating gives CASSPSGTPTYEQYF.